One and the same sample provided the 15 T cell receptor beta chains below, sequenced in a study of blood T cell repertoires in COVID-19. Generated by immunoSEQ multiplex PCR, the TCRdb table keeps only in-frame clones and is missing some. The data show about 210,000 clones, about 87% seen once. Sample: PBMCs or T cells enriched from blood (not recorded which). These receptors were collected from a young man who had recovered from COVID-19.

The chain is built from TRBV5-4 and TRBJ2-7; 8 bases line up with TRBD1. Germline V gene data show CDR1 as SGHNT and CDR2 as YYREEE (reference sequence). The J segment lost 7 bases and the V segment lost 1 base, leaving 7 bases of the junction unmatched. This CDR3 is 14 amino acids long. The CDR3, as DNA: TGTGCCAGCAGCTTGACACAGGGGGTCGGGGAGCAGTACTTC. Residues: CASSLTQGVGEQYF.

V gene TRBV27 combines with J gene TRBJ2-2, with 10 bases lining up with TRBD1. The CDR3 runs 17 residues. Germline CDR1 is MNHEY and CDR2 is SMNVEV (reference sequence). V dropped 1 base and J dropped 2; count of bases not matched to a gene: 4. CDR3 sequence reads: CASSLFGTGANTGELFF. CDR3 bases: TGTGCCAGCAGTTTATTTGGGACAGGGGCAAACACCGGGGAGCTGTTTTTT.

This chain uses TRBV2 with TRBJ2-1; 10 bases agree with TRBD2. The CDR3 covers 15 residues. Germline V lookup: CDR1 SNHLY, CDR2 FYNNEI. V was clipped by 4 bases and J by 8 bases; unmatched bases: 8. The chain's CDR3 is CASSAAASGSYEQFF. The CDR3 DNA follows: TGTGCCAGCAGTGCTGCGGCTAGCGGGAGTTATGAGCAGTTCTTC.

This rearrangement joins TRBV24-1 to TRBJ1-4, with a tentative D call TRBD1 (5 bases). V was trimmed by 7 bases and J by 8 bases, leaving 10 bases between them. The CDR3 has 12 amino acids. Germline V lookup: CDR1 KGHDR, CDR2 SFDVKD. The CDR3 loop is CATSRVKEKLFF. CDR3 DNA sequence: TGTGCCACCAGCAGGGTTAAAGAAAAACTGTTTTTT.

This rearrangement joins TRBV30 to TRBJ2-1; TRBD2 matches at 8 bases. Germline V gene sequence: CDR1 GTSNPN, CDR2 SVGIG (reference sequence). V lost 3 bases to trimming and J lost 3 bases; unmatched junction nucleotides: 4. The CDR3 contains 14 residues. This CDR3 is CAWRKREIYNEQFF. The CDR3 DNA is TGTGCCTGGAGAAAGCGGGAGATCTACAATGAGCAGTTCTTC.

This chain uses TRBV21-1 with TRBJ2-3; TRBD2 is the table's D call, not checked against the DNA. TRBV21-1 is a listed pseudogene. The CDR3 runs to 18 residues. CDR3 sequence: CASSKGLRRSHPTDTQYF. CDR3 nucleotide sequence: TGTGCCAGCAGCAAAGGACTCCGGCGGTCGCACCCCACAGATACGCAGTATTTT.

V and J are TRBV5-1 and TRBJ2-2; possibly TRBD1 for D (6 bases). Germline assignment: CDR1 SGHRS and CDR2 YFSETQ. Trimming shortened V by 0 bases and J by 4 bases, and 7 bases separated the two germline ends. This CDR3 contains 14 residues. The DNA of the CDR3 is TGCGCCAGCAGCTTGGGAGGGGGCACCGGGGAGCTGTTTTTT. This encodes CASSLGGGTGELFF. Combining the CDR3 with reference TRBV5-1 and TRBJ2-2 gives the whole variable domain KAGVTQTPRYLIKTRGQQVTLSCSPISGHRSVSWYQQTPGQGLQFLFEYFSETQRNKGNFPGRFSGRQFSNSRSEMNVSTLELGDSALYLCASSLGGGTGELFFGEGSRLTVL.

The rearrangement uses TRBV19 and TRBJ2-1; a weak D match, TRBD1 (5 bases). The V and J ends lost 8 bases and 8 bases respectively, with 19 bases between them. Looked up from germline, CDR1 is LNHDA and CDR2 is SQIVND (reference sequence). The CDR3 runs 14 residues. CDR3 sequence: CASSQGPLVDEQFF. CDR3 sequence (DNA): TGTGCCAGTTCTCAGGGCCCGCTGGTCGATGAGCAGTTCTTC.

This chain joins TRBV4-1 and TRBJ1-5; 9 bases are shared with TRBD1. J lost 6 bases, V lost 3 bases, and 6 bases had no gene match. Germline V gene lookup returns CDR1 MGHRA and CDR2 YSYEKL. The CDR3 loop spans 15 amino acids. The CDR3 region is CASSQLQGALQPQHF. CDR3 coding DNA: TGCGCCAGCAGCCAGCTACAGGGGGCTCTTCAGCCCCAGCATTTT.

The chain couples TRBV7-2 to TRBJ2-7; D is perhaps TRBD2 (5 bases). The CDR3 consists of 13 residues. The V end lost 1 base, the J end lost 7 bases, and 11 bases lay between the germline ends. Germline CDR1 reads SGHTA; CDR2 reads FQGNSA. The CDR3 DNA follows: TGTGCCAGCAGCTTAGAAATGGGCGGGGAGCAGTACTTC. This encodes CASSLEMGGEQYF.

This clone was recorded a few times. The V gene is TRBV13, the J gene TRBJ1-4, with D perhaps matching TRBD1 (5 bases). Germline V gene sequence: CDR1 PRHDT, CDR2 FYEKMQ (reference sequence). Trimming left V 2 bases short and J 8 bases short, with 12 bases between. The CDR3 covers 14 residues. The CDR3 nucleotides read TGTGCCAGCAGCTTACGGGCTCGGGGGGAAAAACTGTTTTTT. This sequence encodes CASSLRARGEKLFF.

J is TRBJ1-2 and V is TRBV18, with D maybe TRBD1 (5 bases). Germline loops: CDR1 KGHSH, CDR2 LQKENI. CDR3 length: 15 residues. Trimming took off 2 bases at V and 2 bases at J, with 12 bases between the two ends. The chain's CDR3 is CASSPIQGFNYGYTF. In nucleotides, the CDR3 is TGTGCCAGCTCACCAATCCAGGGATTCAACTATGGCTACACCTTC.

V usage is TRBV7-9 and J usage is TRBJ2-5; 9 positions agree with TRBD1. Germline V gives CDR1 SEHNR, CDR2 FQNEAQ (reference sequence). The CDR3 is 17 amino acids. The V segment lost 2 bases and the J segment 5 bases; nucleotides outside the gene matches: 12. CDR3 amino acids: CASSLWDVGTGIETQYF. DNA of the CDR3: TGTGCCAGCAGCTTATGGGATGTAGGGACAGGGATTGAGACCCAGTACTTC.

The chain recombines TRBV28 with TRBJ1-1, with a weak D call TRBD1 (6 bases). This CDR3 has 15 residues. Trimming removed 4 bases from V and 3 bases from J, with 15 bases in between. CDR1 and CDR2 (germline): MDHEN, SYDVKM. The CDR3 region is CASSSILGQDTEAFF. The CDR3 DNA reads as TGTGCCAGCAGTTCTATCTTGGGACAAGACACTGAAGCTTTCTTT.

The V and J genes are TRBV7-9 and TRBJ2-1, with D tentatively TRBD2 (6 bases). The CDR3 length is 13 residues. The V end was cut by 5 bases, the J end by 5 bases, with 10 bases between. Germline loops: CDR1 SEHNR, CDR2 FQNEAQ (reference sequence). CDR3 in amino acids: CASSTGSHNEQFF. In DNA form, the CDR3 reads TGTGCCAGCAGCACCGGGAGCCACAATGAGCAGTTCTTC.